One and the same sample provided the 32 T cell receptor beta chains below, sequenced in a study of blood T cell repertoires in COVID-19. Sequenced by immunoSEQ multiplex PCR; TCRdb stores in-frame clones only, minus some. Of 200,000 or so clones listed, around four fifths were seen once; the top ten hold under 12%. Sequenced material: peripheral blood. These receptors came from a woman of 80 years or more with COVID-19, enrolled during active disease.

This sequence joins TRBV3-1 (or the pseudogene TRBV3-2) and TRBJ1-2; D may be TRBD1 (6 bases). V was cut by 3 bases and J by 4 bases, with 27 bases left in between. Germline V gene lookup returns CDR1 LGHDT and CDR2 YNNKEL (reference sequence). CDR3 length: 19 amino acids. The CDR3 DNA is TGTGCCAGCAGCCATTTCAACAGGGTAAGCCAGGCAAGTCTCTATGGCTACACCTTC. This codes for CASSHFNRVSQASLYGYTF.

The rearrangement uses TRBV29-1 and TRBJ1-3, with D tentatively TRBD1 (5 bases). The CDR3 runs to 13 residues. Trimming took off 3 bases at V and 4 bases at J, with 10 bases between the two ends. Germline assignment: CDR1 SQVTM and CDR2 ANQGSEA. DNA for the CDR3: TGCAGCGTTGACATACAGGACGGAAACACCATATATTTT. This translates into CSVDIQDGNTIYF.

The chain recombines TRBV10-1 with TRBJ2-3, with 11 bases aligning to TRBD2. Trimming removed 2 bases from V and 5 bases from J; junction bases left unmatched: 6. The germline V gene encodes CDR1 WNHNN and CDR2 SYGVQD (reference sequence). The CDR3 has 16 residues. The DNA for the CDR3 is TGCGCCAGCAGTGAGCAAACTAGCGGGGGACGAGATACGCAGTATTTT. It specifies CASSEQTSGGRDTQYF.

The chain carries TRBV3-1 (or the pseudogene TRBV3-2) and TRBJ1-5, with TRBD1 matching over 10 bases. The CDR3 runs to 14 residues. V dropped 3 bases and J dropped 7; count of bases not matched to a gene: 3. Looked up from germline, CDR1 is LGHDT and CDR2 is YNNKEL (reference sequence). CDR3 loop: CASSQTGGGQPQHF. CDR3 sequence (DNA): TGTGCCAGCAGCCAGACAGGGGGCGGACAGCCCCAGCATTTT.

This clone was seen only a few times. This chain joins TRBV19 and TRBJ1-3; D remains unclear. Germline values: CDR1 LNHDA, CDR2 SQIVND (reference sequence). V lost 7 bases and J 0 bases, leaving 10 bases between the germline ends. This CDR3 spans 14 amino acids. This CDR3 is CASIHRSSGNTIYF. In nucleotides, the CDR3 is TGTGCCAGTATTCACCGGAGCTCTGGAAACACCATATATTTT.

This chain joins TRBV6-6 and TRBJ2-2; maybe TRBD2 (6 bases). This CDR3 region has 15 residues. The V end lost 8 bases, the J end lost 5 bases, and 18 bases lay between the germline ends. The germline CDR1 and CDR2 sequences are MNHNY and SVGAGI (reference sequence). The CDR3 nucleotides read TGTGCCAGCTCCCGCGGGGCCCCTGGGACCGGGGAGCTGTTTTTT. Encoded protein: CASSRGAPGTGELFF.

The V and J genes are TRBV5-6 and TRBJ1-5; the D gene is possibly TRBD1 (5 bases). Trimming took 4 bases from V and 5 from J, leaving 16 bases between them. The CDR3 extends over 15 amino acids. CDR1 SGHDT and CDR2 YYEEEE come from the germline V gene. The CDR3 nucleotides read TGTGCCAGCAGCCGATCCACGGGGGTATATCAGCCCCAGCATTTT. Translated, it gives CASSRSTGVYQPQHF. Complete variable domain (other parts from reference TRBV5-6 and TRBJ1-5): DAGVTQSPTHLIKTRGQQVTLRCSPKSGHDTVSWYQQALGQGPQFIFQYYEEEERQRGNFPDRFSGHQFPNYSSELNVNALLLGDSALYLCASSRSTGVYQPQHFGDGTRLSIL.

The genes are TRBV7-2 and TRBJ2-1; 12 nucleotides agree with TRBD2. CDR1 is SGHTA, CDR2 FQGNSA, per germline. Trimming took 5 bases from V and 8 from J; bases not matched to a gene: 10. This CDR3 is 16 amino acids long. CDR3 amino acids: CASSVSSGGVLYEQFF. For the CDR3, the DNA is TGTGCCAGCAGCGTGTCTAGCGGGGGGGTCCTATATGAGCAGTTCTTC.

The genes are TRBV10-1 and TRBJ2-3; tentative D call: TRBD2 (6 bases). The CDR3 spans 12 residues. V was pared by 9 bases and J by 5 bases, with 12 bases between. Germline lookup yields CDR1 WNHNN and CDR2 SYGVQD (reference sequence). This CDR3 is CASSSSVDTQYF. The DNA for the CDR3 is TGCGCCAGTTCATCTAGCGTAGATACGCAGTATTTT.

The chain combines TRBV10-3 with TRBJ2-5; perhaps TRBD1 as D (6 bases). The CDR3 has 15 amino acids. Germline V gene data show CDR1 as ENHRY and CDR2 as SYGVKD. The ends were cut back, 0 bases at V and 2 bases at J, with 10 bases in the middle. This chain's CDR3 is CAISESRGQQETQYF. The CDR3, as DNA: TGTGCCATCAGTGAGTCCCGCGGACAGCAAGAGACCCAGTACTTC.

This chain links TRBV3-1 (or the pseudogene TRBV3-2) with TRBJ1-2; the D is unclear. The CDR3 is made up of 15 amino acids. Germline V gives CDR1 LGHDT, CDR2 YNNKEL (reference sequence). V was clipped by 0 bases and J by 7 bases, with 15 bases between them. This CDR3 reads CASSQDGAGSGGYTF. CDR3 in DNA: TGTGCCAGCAGCCAAGATGGAGCGGGTTCGGGTGGCTACACCTTC.

The gene calls are TRBV6-5 and TRBJ1-6; D unclear. This CDR3 has 15 amino acids. The germline V gene encodes CDR1 MNHEY and CDR2 SVGAGI. V was cut by 6 bases and J by 0 bases, with 9 bases left in between. The CDR3 bases are TGTGCCAGCAGCGACACGAGCTCCTATAATTCACCCCTCCACTTT. Protein sequence: CASSDTSSYNSPLHF.

The chain employs TRBV4-1 and TRBJ2-1; 10 bases line up with TRBD2. Trimming cost V 3 bases and J 3 bases; bases outside gene matches: 2. Per germline, CDR1 MGHRA and CDR2 YSYEKL. The CDR3 length is 15 residues. The DNA of the CDR3 is TGCGCCAGCAGCCAGGAGCGGGGGGGCTACAATGAGCAGTTCTTC. Its protein is CASSQERGGYNEQFF.

The chain links TRBV5-1 to TRBJ1-3; D unclear. V was clipped by 4 bases and J by 1 base, with 12 bases between them. The CDR3 totals 15 residues. CDR1 SGHRS and CDR2 YFSETQ come from the germline V gene. Here the CDR3 reads CASSTTTGSGNTIYF. CDR3 sequence (DNA): TGCGCCAGCAGCACGACGACTGGGTCTGGAAACACCATATATTTT. Looking up the rest from reference TRBV5-1 and TRBJ1-3 gives the full variable domain: KAGVTQTPRYLIKTRGQQVTLSCSPISGHRSVSWYQQTPGQGLQFLFEYFSETQRNKGNFPGRFSGRQFSNSRSEMNVSTLELGDSALYLCASSTTTGSGNTIYFGEGSWLTVV.

J is TRBJ1-5 and V is TRBV28, with D perhaps matching TRBD1 (5 bases). The CDR3 contains 16 residues. V lost 7 bases, J lost 0 bases, and 16 bases lay in between. CDR1 is MDHEN and CDR2 is SYDVKM in the germline V gene. The CDR3 bases are TGTGCCAGCACCCGGGGGGGGAAACTTAGCAATCAGCCCCAGCATTTT. Translation gives CASTRGGKLSNQPQHF.

This chain uses TRBV2 with TRBJ1-1; weak D call: TRBD1 (5 bases). Germline V gene data show CDR1 as SNHLY and CDR2 as FYNNEI. With 4 bases removed from V and 1 base from J, the gap between germline ends came to 7 bases. This CDR3 contains 13 residues. CDR3 protein: CASSGQTNTEAFF. The CDR3 nucleotides read TGTGCCAGCAGTGGACAGACGAACACTGAAGCTTTCTTT.

V usage is TRBV2 and J usage is TRBJ2-3; 10 bases map to TRBD2. V shed 4 bases and J 8 bases; nucleotides not matched to a gene: 9. This CDR3 is built from 15 residues. Germline loops: CDR1 SNHLY, CDR2 FYNNEI. The CDR3 loop reads CASSVLAGDSGTQYF. For the CDR3, the DNA is TGTGCCAGCAGTGTTCTAGCGGGGGACTCTGGTACGCAGTATTTT. Supplemented by reference TRBV2 and TRBJ2-3, the full variable domain reads EPEVTQTPSHQVTQMGQEVILRCVPISNHLYFYWYRQILGQKVEFLVSFYNNEISEKSEIFDDQFSVERPDGSNFTLKIRSTKLEDSAMYFCASSVLAGDSGTQYFGPGTRLTVL.

The chain has TRBV7-6 and TRBJ2-7; 8 bases agree with TRBD2. This CDR3 has 14 amino acids. The V gene's germline CDR1 is SGHVS and CDR2 FNYEAQ. Unmatched junction bases numbered 5, after V lost 5 bases and J lost 2 bases. The CDR3 region is CASSPRSGTYEQYF. As DNA, the CDR3 is TGTGCCAGCAGCCCCCGTAGCGGGACCTACGAGCAGTACTTC.

The rearrangement links TRBV5-4 to TRBJ2-2; D not resolved. V was pared by 4 bases and J by 1 base, with 14 bases between. This CDR3 region has 16 residues. CDR1 SGHNT and CDR2 YYREEE come from the germline V gene (reference sequence). Written as DNA, the CDR3 is TGTGCCAGCAGCCCCTCCCTGGGCAGGAACACCGGGGAGCTGTTTTTT. As protein: CASSPSLGRNTGELFF. The entire variable domain, with the rest obtained from reference TRBV5-4 and TRBJ2-2, is as follows: ETGVTQSPTHLIKTRGQQVTLRCSSQSGHNTVSWYQQALGQGPQFIFQYYREEENGRGNFPPRFSGLQFPNYSSELNVNALELDDSALYLCASSPSLGRNTGELFFGEGSRLTVL.

V usage is TRBV11-2 and J usage is TRBJ2-3; TRBD1 is a possible D gene (6 bases). The V end lost 1 base, the J end lost 0 bases, and 11 bases lay between the germline ends. From germline, CDR1 is SGHAT and CDR2 FQNNGV. The CDR3 contains 16 residues. CDR3 amino acids: CASSLGVGASTDTQYF. As DNA, the CDR3 is TGTGCCAGCAGCTTAGGTGTGGGGGCTAGCACAGATACGCAGTATTTT. The full variable domain, in which reference TRBV11-2 and TRBJ2-3 provide the parts outside the CDR3, is EAGVAQSPRYKIIEKRQSVAFWCNPISGHATLYWYQQILGQGPKLLIQFQNNGVVDDSQLPKDRFSAERLKGVDSTLKIQPAKLEDSAVYLCASSLGVGASTDTQYFGPGTRLTVL.

J is TRBJ1-4 and V is TRBV4-1, with a possible D match to TRBD1 (5 bases). The CDR3 covers 14 residues. The V gene lost 4 bases and the J gene lost 4 bases, with 10 bases spanning the gap. Looked up from germline, CDR1 is MGHRA and CDR2 is YSYEKL. The CDR3 sequence is CASSRGPLNEKLFF. As DNA, the CDR3 is TGCGCCAGCAGCCGGGGCCCACTTAATGAAAAACTGTTTTTT.

The V call is TRBV12-3 or TRBV12-4, the J call TRBJ1-1; D might be TRBD1 (5 bases). The V gene lost 7 bases and the J gene lost 0 bases, with 9 bases spanning the gap. This CDR3 has 13 residues. CDR3 in DNA: TGTGCCAGCAAAAGACAGATGAACACTGAAGCTTTCTTT. This sequence encodes CASKRQMNTEAFF.

The gene calls are TRBV7-2 and TRBJ1-2; possible D gene TRBD1, 5 bases. V was pared by 2 bases and J by 3 bases, with 10 bases between. The germline CDR1 and CDR2 sequences are SGHTA and FQGNSA. This CDR3 is 14 amino acids long. CDR3 in DNA: TGTGCCAGCAGCTTACATGGCAGGGACTATGGCTACACCTTC. This codes for CASSLHGRDYGYTF.

This clone was observed once. The chain has TRBV19 and TRBJ1-4, with D maybe TRBD1 (6 bases). The CDR3 contains 16 residues. Trimming pared 6 bases from V and 6 bases from J, leaving 20 bases between. Looked up from germline, CDR1 is LNHDA and CDR2 is SQIVND (reference sequence). CDR3 coding DNA: TGTGCCAGTAGCATTGGGCTACAGGGAAGAGATGAAAAACTGTTTTTT. Residues: CASSIGLQGRDEKLFF.

This chain uses TRBV7-3 with TRBJ1-1; weak D call: TRBD1 (5 bases). CDR3 length equals 14 residues. CDR1 SGHTA and CDR2 FQGTGA come from the germline V gene. The ends were cut back, 1 base at V and 1 base at J, with 7 bases in the middle. The CDR3 sequence is CASSLSGANTEAFF. The CDR3 DNA sequence: TGTGCCAGCAGCTTAAGCGGGGCGAACACTGAAGCTTTCTTT. Full variable domain (remainder filled in from reference TRBV7-3 and TRBJ1-1): GAGVSQTPSNKVTEKGKYVELRCDPISGHTALYWYRQSLGQGPEFLIYFQGTGAADDSGLPNDRFFAVRPEGSVSTLKIQRTERGDSAVYLCASSLSGANTEAFFGQGTRLTVV.

The J gene is TRBJ2-2, the V gene TRBV28; D possibly corresponds to TRBD1 (5 bases). Trimming shortened V by 1 base and J by 6 bases, and 12 bases separated the two germline ends. The germline V gene has CDR1 MDHEN and CDR2 SYDVKM. This CDR3 spans 15 amino acids. Here the CDR3 DNA reads TGTGCCAGCAGTTTATCAGGGAAAGGTCCCGGGGAGCTGTTTTTT. It translates to CASSLSGKGPGELFF.

This rearrangement joins TRBV2 to TRBJ2-2; TRBD1 matches at 9 bases. J was trimmed by 3 bases and V by 10 bases; bases with no gene match: 12. Germline CDR1 and CDR2: SNHLY and FYNNEI. This CDR3 has 16 residues. In DNA, the CDR3 is TGTGCCATACCTCACCGGGACAGGGAACACACCGGGGAGCTGTTTTTT. Translated, it gives CAIPHRDREHTGELFF. Complete variable domain (other parts from reference TRBV2 and TRBJ2-2): EPEVTQTPSHQVTQMGQEVILRCVPISNHLYFYWYRQILGQKVEFLVSFYNNEISEKSEIFDDQFSVERPDGSNFTLKIRSTKLEDSAMYFCAIPHRDREHTGELFFGEGSRLTVL.

Here the CDR3 DNA reads TGCAGTGCTCTACAGGGTTTAGCTTTCTTT. Amino acid sequence: CSALQGLAFF. The J gene is TRBJ1-1, the V gene TRBV20-1, with D tentatively TRBD1 (6 bases). There are 10 residues in the CDR3. V lost 5 bases and J 10 bases, leaving 11 bases between the germline ends. The germline V gene encodes CDR1 DFQATT and CDR2 SNEGSKA (reference sequence).

CDR3 DNA: TGTGCCAGCAGGCTCCCAGGGAAGAGCACTGAAGCTTTCTTT. Protein sequence: CASRLPGKSTEAFF. This sequence joins TRBV6-5 and TRBJ1-1; possible D gene TRBD1, 5 bases. The ends were cut back, 6 bases at V and 4 bases at J, with 15 bases in the middle. The germline CDR1 and CDR2 sequences are MNHEY and SVGAGI. The length of the CDR3 is 14 residues.

The V and J genes are TRBV28 and TRBJ1-5; possible D gene TRBD1, 5 bases. Trimming removed 3 bases at V and 2 bases at J, with 8 bases between. Germline V gene sequence: CDR1 MDHEN, CDR2 SYDVKM. This CDR3 region has 14 residues. The CDR3 DNA reads TGTGCCAGCAGTTTCAGGGAGGGCAATCAGCCCCAGCATTTT. Translated, it gives CASSFREGNQPQHF.

The chain employs TRBV5-1 and TRBJ1-4, with 8 bases lining up with TRBD1. The V segment lost 1 base and the J segment 5 bases; nucleotides outside the gene matches: 1. The CDR3 length is 14 residues. In germline, CDR1 is SGHRS, CDR2 YFSETQ. CDR3 nucleotides: TGCGCCAGCAGCTTGAGACAGGGGAATGAAAAACTGTTTTTT. This sequence encodes CASSLRQGNEKLFF.

As regards this clone: This same CDR3 is encoded by further DNA sequences in the sample. The chain employs TRBV2 and TRBJ1-2; TRBD1 is a possible D gene (5 bases). Trimming pared 1 base from V and 4 bases from J, leaving 10 bases between. The CDR3 spans 14 residues. Germline CDR1 reads SNHLY; CDR2 reads FYNNEI. The CDR3 region has the DNA TGTGCCAGCAGTGAAGAGGGGCTCGGCTATGGCTACACCTTC. Residues: CASSEEGLGYGYTF.